One sample yielded the 30 T cell receptor beta chains listed below, sequenced in a study of cytomegalovirus exposure and HLA in healthy donors. Both 60 Vbeta primers and 13 Jbeta primers went into the PCR. Sequencing was performed with immunoSEQ multiplex PCR; in TCRdb, only in-frame clones are kept and a portion is missing. This table has 97,000 or so clones, under 75% appearing once. Sequencing was performed on PBMCs. Receptors were obtained from a man in his forties or fifties in good health and CMV-seronegative.

The gene calls are TRBV7-9 and TRBJ2-7; D ambiguous. V was trimmed by 4 bases and J by 7 bases, leaving 8 bases between them. CDR1 is SEHNR, CDR2 FQNEAQ, per germline (reference sequence). This CDR3 spans 11 amino acids. The CDR3 loop reads CASSSPREQYF. In DNA form, the CDR3 reads TGTGCCAGCAGCTCCCCTCGGGAGCAGTACTTC.

The chain recombines TRBV7-9 with TRBJ2-3; 8 bases match TRBD2. Germline CDR1 reads SEHNR; CDR2 reads FQNEAQ (reference sequence). The CDR3 sequence is 12 residues long. J gave up 9 bases and V 5 bases, and 4 bases lay outside the gene matches. The CDR3 here is CASSLSGGTQYF. CDR3 nucleotides: TGTGCCAGCAGCCTAAGCGGGGGCACGCAGTATTTT.

The chain is built from TRBV5-1 and TRBJ2-1, with 11 positions matching TRBD2. The J segment lost 8 bases and the V segment lost 5 bases, leaving 9 bases of the junction unmatched. Germline values: CDR1 SGHRS, CDR2 YFSETQ. The CDR3 runs 15 residues. The CDR3 here is CASRFATSGSHEQFF. As DNA, the CDR3 is TGCGCCAGCAGGTTCGCTACTAGCGGGAGCCATGAGCAGTTCTTC.

The chain joins TRBV18 to TRBJ2-6, with TRBD1 identical over 9 bases. Germline V CDR1 and CDR2: KGHSH, LQKENI. The CDR3 extends over 19 amino acids. The V gene end was trimmed by 3 bases and the J gene end by 2 bases; junction bases not matched to a gene: 11. In DNA, the CDR3 is TGTGCCAGCTCACCGTTTCCCCCGGACAGGGGCACTGGGGCCAACGTCCTGACTTTC. This translates into CASSPFPPDRGTGANVLTF.

The chain has TRBV5-1 and TRBJ2-2, with D maybe TRBD2 (5 bases). Trimming took 0 bases from V and 6 from J, leaving 9 bases between them. This CDR3 spans 14 amino acids. CDR1 is SGHRS, CDR2 YFSETQ, per germline. CDR3 sequence (DNA): TGCGCCAGCAGCTTGGGCGGGTCGGCCGGGGAGCTGTTTTTT. Translating gives CASSLGGSAGELFF.

The chain combines TRBV15 with TRBJ1-5; D not resolved. Germline CDR1 reads LNHNV; CDR2 reads YYDKDF (reference sequence). V was shortened by 1 base and J by 0 bases, with 10 bases between the two germline ends. The CDR3 length is 16 residues. DNA for the CDR3: TGTGCCACCAGCAGAGGATCCCCTAATAGCAATCAGCCCCAGCATTTT. This encodes CATSRGSPNSNQPQHF.

The chain links TRBV14 to TRBJ2-5, with D perhaps TRBD2 (6 bases). V was cut by 8 bases and J by 4 bases, with 11 bases left in between. Germline V gene data show CDR1 as SGHDN and CDR2 as FVKESK. This CDR3 contains 12 residues. The CDR3 nucleotides read TGTGCCAGCCGGGACTGGGGAGAGACCCAGTACTTC. It codes for CASRDWGETQYF.

The genes are TRBV29-1 and TRBJ2-7; 9 bases agree with TRBD1. The germline gives CDR1 SQVTM, CDR2 ANQGSEA. Trimming took 6 bases from V and 5 from J; bases not matched to a gene: 8. The CDR3 runs to 13 residues. Here the CDR3 DNA reads TGCAGCGTGCGGACAGGGGCATCCCACGAGCAGTACTTC. Its translation: CSVRTGASHEQYF.

V usage is TRBV2 and J usage is TRBJ1-2, with TRBD1 identical over 12 bases. This CDR3 region has 19 residues. V was pared by 8 bases and J by 8 bases, with 24 bases of the junction left unmatched. Germline-derived CDR1 and CDR2 are SNHLY and FYNNEI. CDR3 sequence reads: CASVLRTRGQGASRRGYTF. CDR3 in DNA: TGTGCCAGCGTCCTCCGTACTCGGGGACAGGGGGCGTCGAGGAGGGGCTACACCTTC.

The chain couples TRBV6-1 to TRBJ2-3; TRBD1 aligns across 7 bases. V gave up 2 bases and J gave up 5 bases; unmatched junction bases: 7. Germline CDR1 and CDR2: MNHNS and SASEGT. CDR3 length: 15 amino acids. CDR3 coding DNA: TGTGCCAGCAGTGAAAGACCCCCAGGGGGAGATACGCAGTATTTT. This codes for CASSERPPGGDTQYF.

The chain combines TRBV7-3 with TRBJ2-3; 12 bases fit TRBD2. Unmatched junction bases numbered 3, after V lost 4 bases and J lost 1 base. This CDR3 is 16 amino acids long. Germline V gene lookup returns CDR1 SGHTA and CDR2 FQGTGA. The CDR3 coding sequence is TGTGCCAGCAGCTCGGGACTAGCGGGTGGCACAGATACGCAGTATTTT. Its protein is CASSSGLAGGTDTQYF.

This chain links TRBV5-5 with TRBJ1-2; possibly TRBD1 for D (6 bases). This CDR3 has 15 amino acids. Germline V gene data show CDR1 as SGHKS and CDR2 as YYEKEE (reference sequence). Trimming cost V 4 bases and J 6 bases, with 19 bases left between them. Written as DNA, the CDR3 is TGTGCCAGCAGCCCTGGACAGCTCAGTTGGAATGGCTACACCTTC. Its translation: CASSPGQLSWNGYTF. Drawing the rest from reference TRBV5-5 and TRBJ1-2, the complete variable domain is DAGVTQSPTHLIKTRGQQVTLRCSPISGHKSVSWYQQVLGQGPQFIFQYYEKEERGRGNFPDRFSARQFPNYSSELNVNALLLGDSALYLCASSPGQLSWNGYTFGSGTRLTVV.

The chain joins TRBV11-3 to TRBJ2-1; D gene unclear. Germline V CDR1 and CDR2: SGHNT, YENEEA. The CDR3 length is 13 residues. V was clipped by 3 bases and J by 4 bases, with 7 bases between them. The CDR3, as DNA: TGTGCCAGCAGCTTCGCGGTGTACAATGAGCAGTTCTTC. Protein: CASSFAVYNEQFF.

The chain carries TRBV4-2 and TRBJ2-7; TRBD2 agrees at 9 bases. J lost 4 bases, V lost 4 bases, and 5 bases had no gene match. The CDR3 is 14 amino acids. CDR1 is LGHNA and CDR2 is YNFKEQ in the germline V gene. The CDR3 loop is CASSRGAGGYEQYF. For the CDR3, the DNA is TGTGCCAGCAGCCGGGGTGCGGGGGGGTACGAGCAGTACTTC.

The chain links TRBV13 to TRBJ1-2; TRBD1 aligns across 10 bases. Germline CDR1 and CDR2: PRHDT and FYEKMQ (reference sequence). The CDR3 contains 14 residues. The trim removed 5 bases at V and 8 bases at J, leaving 8 bases unmatched. The CDR3 nucleotides are TGTGCCAGCAGCCGGGCGGGGACAGGGGTCGGCTACACCTTC. Translated, it gives CASSRAGTGVGYTF.

The chain couples TRBV29-1 to TRBJ2-3, with 12 nucleotides matching TRBD1. CDR1 is SQVTM, CDR2 ANQGSEA, per germline. J was trimmed by 4 bases and V by 7 bases; bases with no gene match: 6. This CDR3 region has 14 residues. The CDR3 sequence is CSGRDRGPSDTQYF. The CDR3 region has the DNA TGCAGCGGTCGGGACAGGGGGCCCTCAGATACGCAGTATTTT.

In the case of this clone: Sequence at one end of the junction differs from germline and may be a read error. The V call is TRBV25-1, the J call TRBJ2-5; TRBD1 aligns across 7 bases. The CDR3 sequence is 14 residues long. Germline V lookup: CDR1 MGHDK, CDR2 SYGVNS. The CDR3 protein is CASSESTGVTAQYF. The CDR3 bases are TGTGCCAGCAGCGAATCCACAGGGGTAACGGCCCAGTACTTC.

The CDR3 here is CASTEQQTEAFF. The CDR3 DNA follows: TGTGCCTCTACGGAGCAGCAGACTGAAGCTTTCTTT. The chain combines TRBV6-1 with TRBJ1-1; unclear D gene. The V end lost 11 bases, the J end lost 5 bases, and 15 bases lay between the germline ends. Germline V CDR1 and CDR2: MNHNS, SASEGT. The CDR3 length is 12 residues.

The rearrangement joins TRBV9 to TRBJ2-2; 7 bases line up with TRBD1. The CDR3 has 17 residues. Per germline, CDR1 SGDLS and CDR2 YYNGEE. V shed 0 bases, J shed 0 bases, and the junction held 5 bases outside the gene matches. CDR3 in DNA: TGTGCCAGCAGCGTAGATCACAGGGGCGCGAACACCGGGGAGCTGTTTTTT. Its protein is CASSVDHRGANTGELFF.

The CDR3 bases are TGTGCCAGCAGTGGATTTAAGGGGGCTGGAAACACCATATATTTT. Residues: CASSGFKGAGNTIYF. V and J are TRBV2 and TRBJ1-3; the D gene is possibly TRBD1 (6 bases). This CDR3 contains 15 residues. CDR1 is SNHLY and CDR2 is FYNNEI in the germline V gene. V lost 4 bases to trimming and J lost 2 bases, with 12 bases between them.

V usage is TRBV19 and J usage is TRBJ2-7; the match to TRBD1 covers 12 bases. The CDR3 is 15 amino acids. Trimming at V came to 4 bases and at J to 3 bases, leaving 4 bases not matched to a gene. Germline CDR1 is LNHDA and CDR2 is SQIVND (reference sequence). The CDR3 sequence: CASSTGTGGIYEQYF. CDR3 DNA sequence: TGTGCCAGTAGTACTGGGACAGGGGGCATCTACGAGCAGTACTTC. The whole variable domain, remainder taken from reference TRBV19 and TRBJ2-7, is DGGITQSPKYLFRKEGQNVTLSCEQNLNHDAMYWYRQDPGQGLRLIYYSQIVNDFQKGDIAEGYSVSREKKESFPLTVTSAQKNPTAFYLCASSTGTGGIYEQYFGPGTRLTVT.

CDR3 amino acids: CASSHRQYQETQYF. CDR3 nucleotides: TGTGCCAGCAGCCATAGACAGTACCAAGAGACCCAGTACTTC. The chain employs TRBV28 and TRBJ2-5; D possibly corresponds to TRBD1 (5 bases). The CDR3 length is 14 residues. V gave up 6 bases and J gave up 0 bases, with 11 bases separating them. Germline lookup yields CDR1 MDHEN and CDR2 SYDVKM.

The table lists this clone with a few counts. The rearrangement uses TRBV28 and TRBJ2-5; D possibly corresponds to TRBD2 (7 bases). Trimming removed 5 bases at V and 2 bases at J, with 18 bases between. CDR3 length: 16 residues. The germline V gene encodes CDR1 MDHEN and CDR2 SYDVKM. The CDR3: CASSRGRGAQQETQYF. The CDR3 DNA reads TGTGCCAGCAGTCGAGGTCGGGGGGCCCAGCAAGAGACCCAGTACTTC.

This clone showed up just a few times. This sequence joins TRBV27 and TRBJ1-4, with D possibly TRBD1 on 6 matching bases. The CDR3 runs to 15 residues. Between the trimmed V and J ends, which lost 5 bases and 4 bases, there was a span of 14 bases. Germline V gives CDR1 MNHEY, CDR2 SMNVEV (reference sequence). In DNA, the CDR3 is TGTGCCAGCAGTCCAGGGGCCAAATATAATGAAAAACTGTTTTTT. Its protein is CASSPGAKYNEKLFF.

V is TRBV6-1 and J is TRBJ2-7; 13 positions agree with TRBD2. Germline assignment: CDR1 MNHNS and CDR2 SASEGT. The CDR3 consists of 15 residues. After removal of 1 base from V and 9 bases from J, the junction contained 6 bases not matched to a gene. CDR3 DNA: TGTGCCAGCAGTGAAGAGAGACTAGCGGGAGGCCGGCAGTACTTC. It translates to CASSEERLAGGRQYF.

V gene TRBV4-2 combines with J gene TRBJ2-3, with TRBD2 matching over 15 bases. The CDR3 is made up of 20 amino acids. J gave up 1 base and V 0 bases, and 8 bases lay outside the gene matches. Germline V gene lookup returns CDR1 LGHNA and CDR2 YNFKEQ. CDR3 residues: CASSQDRGTSGRTRTDTQYF. The CDR3 region has the DNA TGTGCCAGCAGCCAAGATCGAGGGACTAGCGGGAGGACTCGCACAGATACGCAGTATTTT.

This chain uses TRBV5-1 with TRBJ2-1; a possible D gene is TRBD2 (5 bases). Trimming pared 4 bases from V and 0 bases from J, leaving 14 bases between. The CDR3 sequence is 16 residues long. Per germline, CDR1 SGHRS and CDR2 YFSETQ. The CDR3 DNA follows: TGCGCCAGCAGCCCCTCAGGCGGGCCCTCCTACAATGAGCAGTTCTTC. It codes for CASSPSGGPSYNEQFF.

In its sample, this clone is medium-sized. The J gene is TRBJ2-7, the V gene TRBV10-2; 8 bases are a match to TRBD1. Germline CDR1 is WSHSY and CDR2 is SAAADI. The V segment lost 6 bases and the J segment 6 bases; nucleotides outside the gene matches: 4. CDR3 length equals 12 residues. The CDR3 sequence: CASSQGAVEQYF. CDR3 DNA sequence: TGCGCCAGCAGCCAGGGGGCGGTCGAGCAGTACTTC.

The chain has TRBV7-2 and TRBJ1-2, with D possibly matching TRBD1 (6 bases). This CDR3 comprises 15 residues. Germline V gives CDR1 SGHTA, CDR2 FQGNSA. V was shortened by 5 bases and J by 7 bases, with 20 bases between the two germline ends. CDR3 region: CASSPTLGHLGGYTF. For the CDR3, the DNA is TGTGCCAGCAGCCCAACCCTGGGACACCTAGGTGGCTACACCTTC.

The genes are TRBV2 and TRBJ1-1, with no clear D. CDR3 length equals 14 residues. V was pared by 6 bases and J by 7 bases, with 18 bases between. Germline CDR1 is SNHLY and CDR2 is FYNNEI. The CDR3 is CASSPGVGYDEAFF. Here the CDR3 DNA reads TGTGCCAGCAGCCCCGGAGTAGGATACGATGAAGCTTTCTTT.